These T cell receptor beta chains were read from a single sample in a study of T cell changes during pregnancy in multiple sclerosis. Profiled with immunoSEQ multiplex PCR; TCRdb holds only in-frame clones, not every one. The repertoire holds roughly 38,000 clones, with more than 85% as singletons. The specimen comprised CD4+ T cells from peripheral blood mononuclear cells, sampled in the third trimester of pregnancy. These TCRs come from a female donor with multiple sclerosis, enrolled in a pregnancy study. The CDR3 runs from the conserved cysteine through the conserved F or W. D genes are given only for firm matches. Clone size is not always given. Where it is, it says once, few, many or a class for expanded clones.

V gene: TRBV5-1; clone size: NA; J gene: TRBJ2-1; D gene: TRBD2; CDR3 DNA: TGCGCCAGCAGACGTGAGACTAGCGGGGTTTCTAATGAGCAGTTCTTC; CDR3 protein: CASRRETSGVSNEQFF
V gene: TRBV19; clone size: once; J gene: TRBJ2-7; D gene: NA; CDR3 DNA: TGTGCCAGTAGTCAGGGCGTCGAGCAGTACTTC; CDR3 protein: CASSQGVEQYF
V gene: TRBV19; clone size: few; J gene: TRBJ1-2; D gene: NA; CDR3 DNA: TGTGCCAGTAGTATAAAGGGAACCGGGGGGTCAAACTATGGCTACACCTTC; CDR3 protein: CASSIKGTGGSNYGYTF
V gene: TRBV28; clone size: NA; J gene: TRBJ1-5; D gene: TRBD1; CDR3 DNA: TGTGCCAGCAGCCGGGGACAGGGGGCGGTTCAGCCCCAGCATTTT; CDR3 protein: CASSRGQGAVQPQHF
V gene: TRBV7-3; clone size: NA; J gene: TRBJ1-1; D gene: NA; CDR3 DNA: TGTGCCAGCAGCTCACAGCCGGGGTCTGAAGCTTTCTTT; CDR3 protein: CASSSQPGSEAFF
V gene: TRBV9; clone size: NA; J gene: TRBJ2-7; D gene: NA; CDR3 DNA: TGTGCCAGCAGCGTAGACGGGAGCGCGCGAACCTACGAGCAGTACTTC; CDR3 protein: CASSVDGSARTYEQYF
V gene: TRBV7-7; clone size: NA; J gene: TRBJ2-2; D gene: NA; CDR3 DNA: TGTGCCAGCAGCTTGCGCCGGGACACCGGGGAGCTGTTTTTT; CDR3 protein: CASSLRRDTGELFF
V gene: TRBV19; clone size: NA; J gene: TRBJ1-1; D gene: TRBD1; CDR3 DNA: TGTGCCAGTAGTATCGGGACAGGGGTGAACACTGAAGCTTTCTTT; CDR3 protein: CASSIGTGVNTEAFF
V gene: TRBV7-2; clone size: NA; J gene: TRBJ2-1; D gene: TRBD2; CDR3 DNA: TGTGCCAGCAGTTTAGGACTAGCCCCCAATGAGCAGTTCTTC; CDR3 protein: CASSLGLAPNEQFF
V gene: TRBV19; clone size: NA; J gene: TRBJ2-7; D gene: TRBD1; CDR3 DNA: TGTGCCAGTAGTGGACTACCGGGACAGGTTGCGGGGCAGTACTTC; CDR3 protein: CASSGLPGQVAGQYF
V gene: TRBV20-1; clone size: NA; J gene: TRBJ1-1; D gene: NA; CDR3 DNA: TGCAGTGCTAGACGGGTCACTGAAGCTTTCTTT; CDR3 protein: CSARRVTEAFF
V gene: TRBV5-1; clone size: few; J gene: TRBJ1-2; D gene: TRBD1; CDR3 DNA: TGCGCCAGCAGCTTTGGGACAGTCGGCCTCTATGGCTACACCTTC; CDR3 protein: CASSFGTVGLYGYTF